The 8 T cell receptor beta chains below come from one sample, sequenced in a study of untreated major depressive disorder. Sequencing was performed with immunoSEQ multiplex PCR; in TCRdb, only in-frame clones are kept and a portion is missing. The table records some 21,000 clones, over 85% of them present only once. The sample taken for sequencing was CD4+ T cells from PBMCs. Every receptor here comes from a woman aged 40 to 50 in good health.

This chain joins TRBV20-1 and TRBJ1-4; no definite D call. Trimming shortened V by 3 bases and J by 5 bases, and 4 bases separated the two germline ends. There are 11 residues in the CDR3. Germline V CDR1 and CDR2: DFQATT, SNEGSKA (reference sequence). DNA of the CDR3: TGCAGTGCTAGCTCGAATGAAAAACTGTTTTTT. Protein: CSASSNEKLFF.

The CDR3 DNA reads TGCAGTGCCACAGCGGGGGCCCTCTACAATGAGCAGTTCTTC. Translating it yields CSATAGALYNEQFF. The genes are TRBV29-1 and TRBJ2-1, with 8 bases aligning to TRBD2. Germline V lookup: CDR1 SQVTM, CDR2 ANQGSEA. The CDR3 has 14 amino acids.

Only one count was recorded for this clone. The chain recombines TRBV6-5 with TRBJ2-6; TRBD1 matches at 7 bases. After removal of 4 bases from V and 4 bases from J, the junction contained 4 bases not matched to a gene. The CDR3 totals 15 residues. Germline values: CDR1 MNHEY, CDR2 SVGAGI. In nucleotides, the CDR3 is TGTGCCAGCAGTTTTACAGGGGTAGGGGCCAACGTCCTGACTTTC. It translates to CASSFTGVGANVLTF.

The chain employs TRBV5-4 and TRBJ2-7; 9 positions agree with TRBD1. The germline gives CDR1 SGHNT, CDR2 YYREEE (reference sequence). This CDR3 has 16 amino acids. Trimming at V came to 4 bases and at J to 3 bases, leaving 11 bases not matched to a gene. This CDR3 reads CASSPPGDRAYYEQYF. CDR3 in DNA: TGTGCCAGCAGCCCGCCGGGGGACAGGGCCTACTACGAGCAGTACTTC.

The chain couples TRBV5-1 to TRBJ2-1; D not certain. V lost 4 bases, J lost 0 bases, and 14 bases lay in between. Germline-derived CDR1 and CDR2 are SGHRS and YFSETQ. The CDR3 totals 16 residues. The CDR3 spells CASSAVGYSSYNEQFF. The CDR3 DNA reads TGCGCCAGCAGCGCCGTTGGGTATAGCTCCTACAATGAGCAGTTCTTC. Using reference TRBV5-1 and TRBJ2-1 for the parts outside the CDR3, the full variable domain is KAGVTQTPRYLIKTRGQQVTLSCSPISGHRSVSWYQQTPGQGLQFLFEYFSETQRNKGNFPGRFSGRQFSNSRSEMNVSTLELGDSALYLCASSAVGYSSYNEQFFGPGTRLTVL.

The J gene is TRBJ2-3, the V gene TRBV6-1, with no clear D. CDR3 length: 13 residues. Trimming left V 3 bases short and J 6 bases short, with 10 bases between. Germline V lookup: CDR1 MNHNS, CDR2 SASEGT. The CDR3, as DNA: TGTGCCAGCAGTGATATAGATTGGGATACGCAGTATTTT. It is translated as CASSDIDWDTQYF.

This rearrangement joins TRBV6-1 to TRBJ2-1; no clear D gene. The CDR3 has 10 amino acids. V was trimmed by 5 bases and J by 12 bases, leaving 8 bases between them. Germline V gene data show CDR1 as MNHNS and CDR2 as SASEGT. The CDR3 DNA reads TGTGCCAGCAGTACAGTGATGCAGTTCTTC. Its protein product is CASSTVMQFF.

This chain joins TRBV9 and TRBJ2-5, with D possibly matching TRBD2 (5 bases). CDR3 length equals 13 residues. Trimming shortened V by 4 bases and J by 1 base, and 8 bases separated the two germline ends. Germline assignment: CDR1 SGDLS and CDR2 YYNGEE. In DNA, the CDR3 is TGTGCCAGCAGCCTAGCCACCCAAGAGACCCAGTACTTC. This codes for CASSLATQETQYF.